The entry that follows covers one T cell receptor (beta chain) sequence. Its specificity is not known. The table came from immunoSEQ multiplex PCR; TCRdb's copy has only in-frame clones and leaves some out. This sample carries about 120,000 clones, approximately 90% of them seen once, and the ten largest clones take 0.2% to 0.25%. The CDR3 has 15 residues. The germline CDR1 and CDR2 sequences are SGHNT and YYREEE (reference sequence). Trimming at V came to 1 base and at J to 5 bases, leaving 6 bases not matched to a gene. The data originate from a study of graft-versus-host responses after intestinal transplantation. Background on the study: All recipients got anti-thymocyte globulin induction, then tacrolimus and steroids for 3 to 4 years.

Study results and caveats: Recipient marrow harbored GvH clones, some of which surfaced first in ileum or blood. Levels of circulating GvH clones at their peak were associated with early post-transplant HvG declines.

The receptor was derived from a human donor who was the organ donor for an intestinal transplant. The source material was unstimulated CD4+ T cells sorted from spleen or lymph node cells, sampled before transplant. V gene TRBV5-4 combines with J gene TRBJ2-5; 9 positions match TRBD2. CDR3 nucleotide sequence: TGTGCCAGCAGCTTGTTGACTAGCGGTGGGGAGACCCAGTACTTC. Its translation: CASSLLTSGGETQYF.